Listed below are T cell receptor beta chains from one sample, sequenced in a study of blood T cell repertoires in COVID-19. Some clones are missing from TCRdb's copy, which holds only in-frame ones; the method was immunoSEQ multiplex PCR. The table has about 210,000 clones, about nine tenths seen once; the top ten hold about 7%. Source material: PBMCs or T cells enriched from blood (not recorded which). The receptors were gathered from a young man in a cohort exposed to, infected with or recovered from COVID-19 (not recorded which). The CDR3 runs from the conserved cysteine through the conserved F or W. The order of the fields is CDR3 protein, CDR3 DNA, clone size, D gene, J gene, V gene. The D gene is left open where the match is weak. Expanded clones are given a class, and other clones once, few, many or no size at all.

CDR3: CASSQGVPEGNTIYF
DNA: TGTGCCAGCAGCCAAGGGGTCCCGGAGGGAAACACCATATATTTT
size: once
D: -
J: TRBJ1-3
V: TRBV3-1/TRBV3-2

CDR3: CASSSGLAGTDTQYF
DNA: TGTGCCAGCAGCTCCGGACTAGCGGGCACAGATACGCAGTATTTT
size: once
D: TRBD2
J: TRBJ2-3
V: TRBV5-4

CDR3: CASSLGTGPTGDTQYF
DNA: TGTGCCAGCTCACTCGGGACAGGGCCTACAGGGGATACGCAGTATTTT
size: -
D: TRBD1
J: TRBJ2-3
V: TRBV18

CDR3: CASSLPPGVNTEAFF
DNA: TGTGCCAGCAGCTTGCCCCCAGGCGTGAACACTGAAGCTTTCTTT
size: -
D: -
J: TRBJ1-1
V: TRBV5-4

CDR3: CASIPLQGQRYTEAFF
DNA: TGTGCCAGCATCCCACTTCAGGGTCAGAGGTACACTGAAGCTTTCTTT
size: -
D: -
J: TRBJ1-1
V: TRBV27

CDR3: CASSLVGGDLNTEAFF
DNA: TGCGCCAGCAGCTTGGTAGGGGGCGACCTGAACACTGAAGCTTTCTTT
size: -
D: TRBD1
J: TRBJ1-1
V: TRBV5-1

CDR3: CASSLTEPGQINYGYTF
DNA: TGCGCCAGCAGCCTCACTGAGCCGGGACAGATTAACTATGGCTACACCTTC
size: -
D: TRBD1
J: TRBJ1-2
V: TRBV4-1

CDR3: CASSPGPDSGYEQYF
DNA: TGCGCCAGCAGTCCTGGGCCGGACAGCGGATACGAGCAGTACTTC
size: -
D: -
J: TRBJ2-7
V: TRBV10-2

CDR3: CASSQVQGSGNTIYF
DNA: TGCGCCAGCAGCCAAGTACAGGGATCTGGAAACACCATATATTTT
size: -
D: -
J: TRBJ1-3
V: TRBV4-1

CDR3: CASSLGVASGQETQYF
DNA: TGTGCCAGCAGCTTAGGAGTGGCTAGCGGACAAGAGACCCAGTACTTC
size: -
D: TRBD2
J: TRBJ2-5
V: TRBV7-2

CDR3: CASSLSGSGSPSGTQYF
DNA: TGTGCCAGCAGTTTATCGGGAAGCGGGAGCCCGTCAGGTACCCAGTACTTC
size: -
D: TRBD2
J: TRBJ2-5
V: TRBV27

CDR3: CASSQGTSNNEQYF
DNA: TGTGCCAGCAGCCAAGGGACTAGCAACAACGAGCAGTACTTC
size: -
D: TRBD2
J: TRBJ2-7
V: TRBV4-2

CDR3: CASTSRQKANYGYTF
DNA: TGTGCCAGCACCTCGCGGCAGAAAGCTAACTATGGCTACACCTTC
size: -
D: -
J: TRBJ1-2
V: TRBV27

CDR3: CASSLEYEQFF
DNA: TGTGCCAGCAGCCTCGAGTATGAGCAGTTCTTC
size: -
D: -
J: TRBJ2-1
V: TRBV11-2

CDR3: CASSQLGQSNQPQHF
DNA: TGCGCCAGCAGCCAACTAGGACAGTCCAATCAGCCCCAGCATTTT
size: -
D: -
J: TRBJ1-5
V: TRBV4-1

CDR3: CASSTSLNTEAFF
DNA: TGTGCCAGTAGTACCAGTTTGAACACTGAAGCTTTCTTT
size: once
D: -
J: TRBJ1-1
V: TRBV19